The clone carrying this T cell receptor (beta chain) has more than one count but fewer than ten. What it binds is unknown. The data derive from a study of response to subunit inactivated influenza vaccine. Study findings and constraints: There was a suggestion from the authors that each seasonal influenza vaccination recruits few new T cells.

Using its own MiXCR run on the RT-PCR reads, TCRdb lists one record per CDR3 protein. Here the sample spans about 780,000 distinct CDR3 sequences, about a fifth being singletons. The sample was PBMCs from blood, taken 4 to 6 days after vaccination. The TCR sequence derives from a middle-aged man who received an inactivated influenza vaccine.

This chain's CDR3 is CSVGDDQPQHF. In DNA form, the CDR3 reads TGCAGTGTGGGGGACGATCAGCCCCAGCATTTT. The chain employs TRBV20-1 and TRBJ1-5; a weak D match, TRBD1 (5 bases). This CDR3 has 11 residues. Looked up from germline, CDR1 is DFQATT and CDR2 is SNEGSKA (reference sequence). V lost 7 bases, J lost 5 bases, and 9 bases lay in between.